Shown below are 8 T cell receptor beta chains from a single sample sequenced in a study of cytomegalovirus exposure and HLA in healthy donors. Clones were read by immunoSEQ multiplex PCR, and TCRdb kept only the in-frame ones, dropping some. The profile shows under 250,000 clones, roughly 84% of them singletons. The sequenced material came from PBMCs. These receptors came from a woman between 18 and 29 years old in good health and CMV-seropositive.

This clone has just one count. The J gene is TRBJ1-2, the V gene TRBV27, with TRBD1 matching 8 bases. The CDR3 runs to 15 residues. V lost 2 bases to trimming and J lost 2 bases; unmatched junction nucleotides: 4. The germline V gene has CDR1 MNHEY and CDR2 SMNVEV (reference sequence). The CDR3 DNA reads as TGTGCCAGCAGTTTAGGGGGACAGGCGAACTATGGCTACACCTTC. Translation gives CASSLGGQANYGYTF.

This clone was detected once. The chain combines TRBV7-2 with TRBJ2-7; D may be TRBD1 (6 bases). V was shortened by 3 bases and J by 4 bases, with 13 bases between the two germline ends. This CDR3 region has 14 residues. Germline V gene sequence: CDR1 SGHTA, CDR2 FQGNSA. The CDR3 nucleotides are TGTGCCAGCAGCTTGACCCAGGGGCGGTACGAGCAGTACTTC. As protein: CASSLTQGRYEQYF. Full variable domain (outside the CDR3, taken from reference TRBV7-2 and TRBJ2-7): GAGVSQSPSNKVTEKGKDVELRCDPISGHTALYWYRQSLGQGLEFLIYFQGNSAPDKSGLPSDRFSAERTGGSVSTLTIQRTQQEDSAVYLCASSLTQGRYEQYFGPGTRLTVT.

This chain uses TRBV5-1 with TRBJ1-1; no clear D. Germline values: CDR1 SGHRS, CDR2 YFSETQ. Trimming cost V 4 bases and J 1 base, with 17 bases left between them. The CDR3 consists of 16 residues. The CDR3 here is CASSPMTLSTNTEAFF. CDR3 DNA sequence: TGCGCCAGCAGCCCAATGACACTTTCGACGAACACTGAAGCTTTCTTT.

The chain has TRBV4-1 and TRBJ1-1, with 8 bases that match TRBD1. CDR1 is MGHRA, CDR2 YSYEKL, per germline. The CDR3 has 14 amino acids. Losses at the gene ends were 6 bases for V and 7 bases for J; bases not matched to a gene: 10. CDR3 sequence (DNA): TGCGCCAGCAGTCGATACAGGGGGACCGATGAAGCTTTCTTT. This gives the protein CASSRYRGTDEAFF.

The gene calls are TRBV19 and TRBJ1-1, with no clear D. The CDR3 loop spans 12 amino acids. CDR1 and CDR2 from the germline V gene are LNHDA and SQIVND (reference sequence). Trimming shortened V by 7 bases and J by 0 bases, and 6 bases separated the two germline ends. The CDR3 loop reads CASTDMNTEAFF. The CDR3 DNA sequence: TGTGCCAGTACCGACATGAACACTGAAGCTTTCTTT.

The CDR3 sequence: CASSDRGGSTGYGYTF. For the CDR3, the DNA is TGTGCCAGCAGTGACCGGGGGGGGAGTACAGGCTATGGCTACACCTTC. The chain is built from TRBV2 and TRBJ1-2; D might be TRBD1 (5 bases). The CDR3 runs to 16 residues. Germline CDR1 is SNHLY and CDR2 is FYNNEI. The germline V and J ends were trimmed by 3 bases and 4 bases, with 18 bases remaining between them. Full variable domain (missing parts from reference TRBV2 and TRBJ1-2): EPEVTQTPSHQVTQMGQEVILRCVPISNHLYFYWYRQILGQKVEFLVSFYNNEISEKSEIFDDQFSVERPDGSNFTLKIRSTKLEDSAMYFCASSDRGGSTGYGYTFGSGTRLTVV.

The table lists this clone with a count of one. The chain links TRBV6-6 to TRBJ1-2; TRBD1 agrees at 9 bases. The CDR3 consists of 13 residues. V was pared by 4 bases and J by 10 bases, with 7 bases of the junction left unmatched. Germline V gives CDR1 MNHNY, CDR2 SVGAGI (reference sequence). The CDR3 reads CASSFRDRVPYTF. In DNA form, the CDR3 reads TGTGCCAGCAGTTTCCGGGACAGGGTCCCCTACACCTTC.

CDR3 nucleotide sequence: TGTGCCAGCAGTTTTACGTCCAGGGGTAACTATGGCTACACCTTC. Residues: CASSFTSRGNYGYTF. This chain links TRBV6-6 with TRBJ1-2, with D perhaps TRBD1 (6 bases). Trimming removed 4 bases from V and 1 base from J, with 13 bases in between. This CDR3 region has 15 residues. The germline V gene encodes CDR1 MNHNY and CDR2 SVGAGI (reference sequence).